This paragraph covers one T cell receptor beta chain sequence. The PCR was carried out with 60 Vbeta primers and 13 Jbeta primers. TCRdb's copy holds only in-frame clones and misses some; the assay was immunoSEQ multiplex PCR. The table records about 130,000 clones, approximately 78% of them present only once. This sample was included in a study of cytomegalovirus exposure and HLA in healthy donors. Study overall: Tens of millions of unique TCR sequences came from HLA-typed donors in an early release.

The CDR3 covers 15 residues. The source is a woman aged 40-49 years in good health and CMV-seropositive. The material sequenced was PBMCs. V and J are TRBV12-1 and TRBJ2-3; TRBD1 is taken as the D call from the table, unchecked against the DNA. TRBV12-1 is shown as a pseudogene. The CDR3 DNA reads TGTGCCAGCAGCCTCTGGACAGGGCCCTCGGGAACGCAGTATTTT. This gives the protein CASSLWTGPSGTQYF.